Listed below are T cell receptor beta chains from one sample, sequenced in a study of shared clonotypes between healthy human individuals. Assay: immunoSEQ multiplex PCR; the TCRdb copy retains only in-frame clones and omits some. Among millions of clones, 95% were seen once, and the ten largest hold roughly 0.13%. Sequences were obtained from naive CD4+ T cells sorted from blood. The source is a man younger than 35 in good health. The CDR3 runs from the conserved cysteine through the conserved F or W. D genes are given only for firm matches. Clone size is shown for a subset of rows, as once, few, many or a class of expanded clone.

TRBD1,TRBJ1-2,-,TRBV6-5,TGTGCCACACGACAGGGGAACTATGGCTACACCTTC,CATRQGNYGYTF
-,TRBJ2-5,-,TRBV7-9,TGTGCCAGCAGCCCGACTGGCGTGGAGACCCAGTACTTC,CASSPTGVETQYF
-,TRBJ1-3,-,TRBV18,TGTGCCAGCTCCACAGTCTCCTCTGGAAACACCATATATTTT,CASSTVSSGNTIYF
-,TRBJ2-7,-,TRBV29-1,TGCAGCGCCAAAACCGGGACCGATAGGGGCGAGCAGTACTTC,CSAKTGTDRGEQYF
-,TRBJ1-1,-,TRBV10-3,TGTGCCGTGGGAGAGGCGAGCACTGAAGCTTTCTTT,CAVGEASTEAFF
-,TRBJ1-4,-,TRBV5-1,TGCGCCAGCAGCTTGGGTGGGGGGCCGGCTAATGAAAAACTGTTTTTT,CASSLGGGPANEKLFF
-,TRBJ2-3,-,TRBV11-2,TGTGCCAGCAGCCTAGAGGGTAGGACAGATACGCAGTATTTT,CASSLEGRTDTQYF
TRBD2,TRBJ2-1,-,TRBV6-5,TGTGCCAGCACCTCTAGCGGGAGCTCCTACAATGAGCAGTTCTTC,CASTSSGSSYNEQFF
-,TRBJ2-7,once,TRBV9,TGTGCCAGCAGCGTAGGAGGCGCAGGGTTCCACGAGCAGTACTTC,CASSVGGAGFHEQYF
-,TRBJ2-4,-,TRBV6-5,TGTGCCAGCAGTTCCGGGGCCCTAGCCAAAAACATTCAGTACTTC,CASSSGALAKNIQYF
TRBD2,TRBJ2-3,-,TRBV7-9,TGTGCCAGCAGCGGACTAGGGATCACGGGCACAGATACGCAGTATTTT,CASSGLGITGTDTQYF